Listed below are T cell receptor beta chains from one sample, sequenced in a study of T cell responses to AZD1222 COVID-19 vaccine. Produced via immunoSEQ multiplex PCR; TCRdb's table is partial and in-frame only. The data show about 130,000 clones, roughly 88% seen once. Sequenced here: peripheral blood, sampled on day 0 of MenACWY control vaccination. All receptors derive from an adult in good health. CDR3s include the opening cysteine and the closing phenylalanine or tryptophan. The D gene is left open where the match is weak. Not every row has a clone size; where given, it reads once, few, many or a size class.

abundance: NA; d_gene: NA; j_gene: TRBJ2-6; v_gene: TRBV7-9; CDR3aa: CASSLAARPSGANVLTF; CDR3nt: TGTGCCAGCAGCTTAGCAGCGCGGCCATCTGGGGCCAACGTCCTGACTTTC
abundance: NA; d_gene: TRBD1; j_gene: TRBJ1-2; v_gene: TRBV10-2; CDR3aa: CASSDRGRANYGYTF; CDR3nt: TGCGCCAGCAGTGACAGGGGGCGAGCCAACTATGGCTACACCTTC
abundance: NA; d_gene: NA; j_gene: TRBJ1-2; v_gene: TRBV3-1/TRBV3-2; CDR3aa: CASSQEGRGDGYTF; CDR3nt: TGTGCCAGCAGCCAAGAGGGTAGGGGGGATGGCTACACCTTC
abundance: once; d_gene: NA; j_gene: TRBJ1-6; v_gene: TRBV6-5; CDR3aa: CASRVANVNSPLHF; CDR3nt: TGTGCCAGCCGCGTGGCGAATGTAAATTCACCCCTCCACTTT
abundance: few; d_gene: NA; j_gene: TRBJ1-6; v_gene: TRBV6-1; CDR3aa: CASSEAVGARSSPLHF; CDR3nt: TGTGCCAGCAGTGAAGCGGTTGGGGCTAGGAGTTCACCCCTCCACTTT
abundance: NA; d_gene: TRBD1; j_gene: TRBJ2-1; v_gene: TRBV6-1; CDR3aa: CASSELGGGYNEQFF; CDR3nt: TGTGCCAGCAGTGAATTAGGGGGCGGCTACAATGAGCAGTTCTTC
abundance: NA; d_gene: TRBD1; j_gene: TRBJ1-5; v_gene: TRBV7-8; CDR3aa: CASSERHDRVGNQPQHF; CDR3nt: TGTGCCAGCAGCGAACGGCATGACAGGGTAGGCAATCAGCCCCAGCATTTT
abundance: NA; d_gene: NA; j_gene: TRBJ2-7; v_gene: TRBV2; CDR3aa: CASSGLLGYEQYF; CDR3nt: TGTGCCAGCAGTGGTCTCTTGGGCTACGAGCAGTACTTC
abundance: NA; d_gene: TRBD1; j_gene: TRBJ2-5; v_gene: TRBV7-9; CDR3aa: CASSFPGQGKETQYF; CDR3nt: TGTGCCAGCAGCTTTCCGGGACAGGGTAAAGAGACCCAGTACTTC
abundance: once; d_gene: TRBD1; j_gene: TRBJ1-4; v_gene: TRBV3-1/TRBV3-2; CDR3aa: CASSHLDRGREKLFF; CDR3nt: TGTGCCAGCAGCCATTTGGACAGGGGGCGAGAAAAACTGTTTTTT
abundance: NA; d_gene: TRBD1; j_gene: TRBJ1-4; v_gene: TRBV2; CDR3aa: CASSERDRRRVEKLFF; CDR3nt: TGTGCCAGCAGTGAACGGGACAGGCGGAGGGTTGAAAAACTGTTTTTT
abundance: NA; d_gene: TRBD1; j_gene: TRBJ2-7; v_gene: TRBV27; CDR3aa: CASSRTGSYEQYF; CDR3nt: TGTGCCAGCAGCCGGACAGGGTCCTACGAGCAGTACTTC
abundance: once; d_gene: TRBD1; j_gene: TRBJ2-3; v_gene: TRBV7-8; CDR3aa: CASSMGQIRTDTQYF; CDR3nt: TGTGCCAGCAGCATGGGACAGATACGAACAGATACGCAGTATTTT
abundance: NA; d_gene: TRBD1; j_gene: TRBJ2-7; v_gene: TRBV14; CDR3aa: CASSLLRTGGTEQYF; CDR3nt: TGTGCCAGCAGCCTACTCCGGACAGGGGGCACCGAGCAGTACTTC
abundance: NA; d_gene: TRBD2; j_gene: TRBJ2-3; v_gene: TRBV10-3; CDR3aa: CAILAGGGTDTQYF; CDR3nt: TGTGCCATCCTAGCGGGAGGGGGAACAGATACGCAGTATTTT
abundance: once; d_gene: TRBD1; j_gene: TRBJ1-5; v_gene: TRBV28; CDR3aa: CASSFIGTGQPQHF; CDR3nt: TGTGCCAGCAGTTTTATAGGGACAGGCCAGCCCCAGCATTTT
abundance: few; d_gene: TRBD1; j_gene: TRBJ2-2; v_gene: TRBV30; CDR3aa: CAWRGQGDTGELFF; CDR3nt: TGTGCCTGGAGAGGACAGGGTGACACCGGGGAGCTGTTTTTT
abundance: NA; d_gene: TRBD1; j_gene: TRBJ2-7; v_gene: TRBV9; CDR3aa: CASSASTGGQKFYEQYF; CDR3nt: TGTGCCAGCAGCGCGAGCACAGGGGGCCAAAAATTTTACGAGCAGTACTTC
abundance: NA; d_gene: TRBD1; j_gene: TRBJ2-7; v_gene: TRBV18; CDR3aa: CASSPPVGGQGAEGEQYF; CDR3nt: TGTGCCAGCTCACCACCGGTGGGGGGACAGGGGGCGGAAGGCGAGCAGTACTTC
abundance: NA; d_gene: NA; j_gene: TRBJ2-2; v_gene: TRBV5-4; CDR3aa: CASSWQALTPNTGELFF; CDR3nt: TGTGCCAGCAGCTGGCAGGCTCTCACTCCGAACACCGGGGAGCTGTTTTTT
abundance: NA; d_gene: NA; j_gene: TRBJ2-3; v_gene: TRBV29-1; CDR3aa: CSVDADSSTDTQYF; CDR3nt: TGCAGCGTTGACGCGGACAGTAGCACAGATACGCAGTATTTT
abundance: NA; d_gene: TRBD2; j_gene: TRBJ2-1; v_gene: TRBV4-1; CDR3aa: CASSQEGGLAGASEQFF; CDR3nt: TGCGCCAGCAGCCAAGAAGGGGGACTAGCGGGAGCTAGTGAGCAGTTCTTC
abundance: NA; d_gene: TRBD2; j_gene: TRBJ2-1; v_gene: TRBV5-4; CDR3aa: CASSLEREASEQFF; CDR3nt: TGTGCCAGCAGCTTGGAGCGGGAGGCCAGTGAGCAGTTCTTC
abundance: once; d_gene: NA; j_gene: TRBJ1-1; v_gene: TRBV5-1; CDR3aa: CASTSLPWMNTEAFF; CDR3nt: TGCGCCAGCACCTCTCTCCCCTGGATGAACACTGAAGCTTTCTTT
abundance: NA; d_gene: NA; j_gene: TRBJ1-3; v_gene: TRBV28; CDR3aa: CASSLGGSGNTIYF; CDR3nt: TGTGCCAGCAGTTTGGGGGGGAGTGGAAACACCATATATTTT
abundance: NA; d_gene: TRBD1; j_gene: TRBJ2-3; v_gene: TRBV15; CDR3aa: CATSRLPGQGIADTQYF; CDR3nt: TGTGCCACCAGCAGGCTGCCGGGACAGGGGATCGCAGATACGCAGTATTTT
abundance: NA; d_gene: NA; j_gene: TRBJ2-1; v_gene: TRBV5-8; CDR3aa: CASSFRVDEQFF; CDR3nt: TGTGCCAGCAGCTTCAGGGTCGATGAGCAGTTCTTC
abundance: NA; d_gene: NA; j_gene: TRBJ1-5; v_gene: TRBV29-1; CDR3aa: CSVARDNSNQPQHF; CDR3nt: TGCAGCGTTGCGCGGGACAATAGCAATCAGCCCCAGCATTTT
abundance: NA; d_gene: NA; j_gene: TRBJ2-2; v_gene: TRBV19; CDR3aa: CASSDTGELFF; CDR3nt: TGTGCCAGTAGTGACACCGGGGAGCTGTTTTTT
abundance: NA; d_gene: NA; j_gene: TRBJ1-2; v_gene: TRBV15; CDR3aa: CATSRDLEAAYGYTF; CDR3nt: TGTGCCACCAGCAGAGATCTTGAGGCAGCCTATGGCTACACCTTC
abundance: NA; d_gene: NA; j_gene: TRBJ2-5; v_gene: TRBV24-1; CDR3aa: CATSDFMRETQYF; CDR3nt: TGTGCCACCAGTGATTTTATGAGGGAGACCCAGTACTTC
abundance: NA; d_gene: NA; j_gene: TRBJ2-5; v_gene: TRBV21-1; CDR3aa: CASTPSTPYQETQYF; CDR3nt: TGTGCCAGCACCCCTAGCACCCCGTACCAAGAGACCCAGTACTTC
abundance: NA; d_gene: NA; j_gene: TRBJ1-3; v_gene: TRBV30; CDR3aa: CAWSGPNFSGNTIYF; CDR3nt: TGTGCCTGGAGTGGGCCTAACTTCTCTGGAAACACCATATATTTT
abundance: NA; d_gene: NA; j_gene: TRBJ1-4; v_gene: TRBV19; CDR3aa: CASRNPGATNEKLFF; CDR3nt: TGTGCCAGTAGAAATCCGGGGGCAACTAATGAAAAACTGTTTTTT
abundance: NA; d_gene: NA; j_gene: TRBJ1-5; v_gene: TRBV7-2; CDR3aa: CASSTRGNQPQHF; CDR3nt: TGTGCCAGCAGCACCAGGGGCAATCAGCCCCAGCATTTT
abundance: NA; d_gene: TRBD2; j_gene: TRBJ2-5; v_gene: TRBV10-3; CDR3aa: CAIRTGGIETQYF; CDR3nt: TGTGCCATCAGGACGGGGGGGATAGAGACCCAGTACTTC